This T cell receptor beta chain came from a study of cytomegalovirus exposure and HLA in healthy donors (dated by TCRdb to about 2017). For the wider study: An earlier analysis of several hundred of the donors reported roughly 270 Gb of sequence data and some 100 million unique TCR beta sequences from about 179 million T cells. An early release that covered about 600 HLA-typed donors contained approximately 300 gigabases of sequencing data and 80 million or so unique TCR sequences. The genetic ancestry cluster associated with self-reported Caucasian donors included 81% of the 398 genotyped donors. The study aimed to test whether signatures of past pathogen exposure could be identified by cataloging public T cell receptors. The study used immunosequencing to profile the T cell repertoires of 666 subjects and linked those repertoires to cytomegalovirus serostatus. In addition to the first cohort of 666 subjects, a separate validation cohort of 120 different subjects was used. High-throughput TCR immunosequencing, statistical association of individual TCRs with disease status, and machine learning were combined to predict cytomegalovirus infection status. A later analysis re-analyzed previously published TCR beta repertoires from 550 to 700 donors and added high-resolution HLA genotyping to study TCR occurrence patterns. The later analysis used no new phenotypic data to find candidate immune exposures, relying instead on TCR beta sequences and their occurrence across donors. An earlier analysis of 587 of the donors used high-throughput TCR beta sequencing to judge whether each TCR beta V gene segment behaved as functional or pseudogenic. Donor age, sex, ethnicity and CMV serostatus were compiled alongside the repertoire data. A later genetic analysis used genome-wide SNP genotypes for about 60% of the 666 donors, treating that subset as a discovery cohort. Every repertoire in the discovery cohort had been generated on one and the same sequencing platform. HLA typing covered class I and class II loci at four-digit resolution. The number of typed donors differed by locus: roughly 620-630 for A, B, C, DRB1 and DQB1; roughly 510 for DQA1; around 610 for DPA1; and roughly 470 for DPB1. Roughly five DR-DQ haplotypes were handled as single units for association and clustering because linkage in the cohort was strong. Among roughly 400 genotyped donors of the cohort, an average of around 250,000 unique TCR beta nucleotide sequences was sequenced per donor, of which about 19% were non-productive. General conclusions and limits of the study: In vitro tests confirmed that a few of the cytomegalovirus-associated TCR beta chains recognize cytomegalovirus antigens. The presence/absence analyses assumed that sequencing depth was roughly uniform across donors, and that assumption may not be true. According to a later genetic analysis, donors in an Asian-associated ancestry cluster had fewer N-insertions in productive TCRs than the roughly 670-donor mean. Because HLA typing was missing for some donors at each locus, association tests included only the typed subset. In a later genetic analysis, a missense DCLRE1C variant was associated with V-gene and J-gene trimming of TCR beta chains, and the association was replicated in an independent cohort. A cluster of highly shared sequence variants was judged likely to represent a technical artifact of the sequencing pipeline. The study listed over 150 TCR beta chains as associated with cytomegalovirus. It was suggested by the authors that the approach could potentially be generalized to other disease states and immunological phenotypes. While some public TCRs were present in many individuals, most TCR sequences turned up only very rarely across donors. In a later analysis, HLA-associated TCR beta chains showed more clonal expansion and lower generation probabilities than non-associated chains that were equally common. According to a later analysis, most CMV-associated TCR beta chains appeared to be HLA-restricted, and the HLA associations seemed to be driven largely by CMV exposure. Strong co-occurrence of HLA alleles, especially DR and DQ, made assigning TCR associations to individual alleles difficult. Because counts were too low, 15 to 20 rarely observed V segments, including chromosome 9 orphons, were excluded from the earlier analysis of roughly 580 of the donors. Linkage disequilibrium might explain the correlated functional status among segregating V segments, but an unknown experimental factor could not be excluded. An earlier analysis of 587 of the donors showed that most TCR beta V segments appeared in productive rearrangements either about 90% or about 30% of the time, which broadly matched IMGT annotations. The classifier was reported to diagnose cytomegalovirus status with high specificity and sensitivity in both the original and validation cohorts. A further reported finding was that TCR beta sequences accurately predicted the HLA-A and HLA-B alleles for most subjects in the first cohort. A later analysis associated about 17,000 TCR beta sequences with specific HLA alleles at a false discovery rate of 0.05. In a later analysis, the rate of TCR association differed among HLA loci, with DRB1 alleles having the most associated TCRs and HLA-C alleles having the fewest. For the cohort, immune exposure information was limited to CMV serostatus. The cohort was sequenced for TCR beta chains only, and without alpha or paired-chain data the features that could be detected were limited. Several of the top co-occurrence clusters appeared to be linked to parvovirus B19, influenza, CMV and Epstein-Barr virus, according to a later analysis.

The library was built by means of the immunoSEQ multiplex PCR assay. For the multiplex PCR, a mixture combining 60 forward primers for TCR Vbeta segments and 13 reverse primers for TCR Jbeta segments was used. Amplification of the CDR3 region of rearranged TCR beta genes was performed with a multiplex PCR assay on genomic DNA. On the Illumina HiSeq System, the amplified TCR beta libraries were sequenced as 87-base-pair reads. Per the original workflow: Across the roughly 700 repertoires, a later analysis counted 60 million to 90 million unique TCR beta chains, some 11 million of which were shared by at least two donors. Raw reads were error-corrected and collapsed into unique sequences by a nearest-neighbor algorithm in which closely related sequences were merged to remove PCR and sequencing errors. V, D and J gene segments were assigned by aligning CDR3 sequences to IMGT reference sequences. Each retained sequence needed at least a six-nucleotide match to both a V gene segment and a J gene segment. A rearrangement was called productive if the CDR3 had no stop codons and remained in frame with V and J, and every other rearrangement was called non-productive. CDR3 was defined according to IMGT convention as the region running from the second conserved V-encoded cysteine to the conserved J-encoded phenylalanine. The earlier analysis of about 560 of the donors excluded any sequence lacking an unambiguous match to a single V gene segment. In an earlier analysis of several hundred of the donors, V segments were called functional above 56.7% productive rearrangements and were called segregating when the between-donor standard deviation exceeded 5%. A statistical classification framework was built for diagnosing cytomegalovirus status from the catalog of TCR beta chain sequences. In a later analysis, TCR nucleotide sequences were compared against IMGT/GENE-DB human TR gene sequences so that V and J genes could be assigned. The TCRdist pipeline was used in a later analysis to assign CDR3 sequences and most-parsimonious VDJ recombination scenarios. In a later analysis, each TCR beta chain was defined by its CDR3 amino acid sequence together with its V-gene family, and reads lacking a unique V-gene family were excluded. A later analysis removed several hundred highly shared, low-generation-probability nucleotide sequences to deal with suspected cross-contamination and a sequencing artifact. In a later analysis, a clonal expansion index for each public chain was calculated from normalized within-repertoire ranks of inferred template counts. In a later analysis, generation probabilities were computed using a VDJ recombination model fitted to out-of-frame rearrangements, and the results were checked against IGoR. In a later analysis, TCR-TCR, TCR-HLA and TCR-CMV co-occurrence was scored with hypergeometric tests, and a repertoire-size bias correction was applied to TCR pairs. In a later analysis, false discovery rates were estimated by permuting HLA or CMV assignments 20 times. In a later analysis, co-occurring TCRs were grouped using DBSCAN, and TCRdist sequence similarity was added for clustering within HLA-allele-positive subsets. Co-occurrence clustering excluded repertoires with fewer than 30,000 or more than 120,000 public chains, plus five with anomalous nucleotide sharing. The immuneACCESS repertoire file appears here via TCRdb, limited to in-frame rearrangements. These files lack a portion of the clones; in checked studies, under half of the deficit traces to unresolved V genes, and the cause of the others is not known. V and J calls and clone size follow that table, whereas D and trimming were derived from the DNA. The sample contains approximately 84,000 clones, around 80% of them found a single time. Together, the top ten hold around 2.6% of the sample.

Comments on this clone: Its recognized antigen is unknown. No base quality information exists; no much larger clone differs at one position.

The cohort comprised some 730 healthy bone marrow donors. At the time of sampling, every cohort member was nominally healthy, though immune exposures that went unrecorded were likely present. The donor was CMV seropositive and belonged to the group of 250 to 300 seropositive cohort members. A peripheral blood sample was collected from each donor, and TCR beta sequencing was performed on peripheral blood mononuclear cells. The Qiagen DNeasy Blood Extraction Kit was used to extract genomic DNA from the blood cell samples. This receptor was obtained from a male donor in good health and CMV-seropositive. What was sequenced was PBMCs.

At the DNA level, the sequence is TGCGCCAGCAGCTCGGGGGGGACGGCCCAAGAGACCCAGTACTTC. Its amino acids are CASSSGGTAQETQYF. Here the chain combines TRBV5-1 and TRBJ2-5, with 8 middle bases fitting TRBD2. V and J are trimmed by 3 bases and 1 base, and the gene matches miss 5 bases of the junction. CDR1 and CDR2 are read off the germline V gene as SGHRS and YFSETQ. The CDR3, from cysteine to phenylalanine, totals 15 residues. Solely the CDR3 DNA is kept, with 45 bases framed from the first base.